A selection of T cell receptor beta chains follows, all from one sample in a study of Graves' ophthalmopathy and Graves' hyperthyroidism. TCRdb analysed the multiplex PCR reads with MiXCR anew, one entry per CDR3 protein. The table records around 1.1 million distinct CDR3 sequences, around a third of them present only once. The sequenced sample consisted of peripheral blood or thyroid tissue (not recorded which). The receptors were gathered from an adult man with Graves' hyperthyroidism. Each CDR3 is given with its conserved first and last residue. The order of the fields is clone size, J gene, V gene, CDR3 protein. Where a row states a size, it is once, few, many or the class of an expanded clone; other rows omit it.

abundance: many; j_gene: TRBJ1-1; v_gene: TRBV11-2; CDR3aa: CASSLLGWDTRAFF
abundance: -; j_gene: TRBJ2-7; v_gene: TRBV14; CDR3aa: CASSHEGTNKGQYF
abundance: few; j_gene: TRBJ1-5; v_gene: TRBV29-1; CDR3aa: CSVARGLNQPQHF
abundance: many; j_gene: TRBJ1-1; v_gene: TRBV7-2; CDR3aa: CASSRDGLNTEAFF
abundance: few; j_gene: TRBJ2-7; v_gene: TRBV10-3; CDR3aa: CAIGGEGSYEQYF
abundance: many; j_gene: TRBJ1-6; v_gene: TRBV9; CDR3aa: CASSGEGRNSPLHF
abundance: -; j_gene: TRBJ1-2; v_gene: TRBV2; CDR3aa: CASRAQDNYGHTF
abundance: -; j_gene: TRBJ1-2; v_gene: TRBV24-1; CDR3aa: CATSAGQGRNYGYTF
abundance: -; j_gene: -; v_gene: TRBV7-2; CDR3aa: CASSGPETQYF
abundance: -; j_gene: TRBJ1-2; v_gene: TRBV12-3/TRBV12-4; CDR3aa: CASGLTPSRGHGYTF
abundance: many; j_gene: TRBJ2-3; v_gene: TRBV7-6; CDR3aa: CASSSGLGDTQYF
abundance: few; j_gene: TRBJ1-3; v_gene: TRBV4-1; CDR3aa: CASSQEWDGYSGNTIYF
abundance: -; j_gene: TRBJ1-2; v_gene: TRBV29-1; CDR3aa: CSVVGGFGYTF
abundance: many; j_gene: TRBJ2-7; v_gene: TRBV7-6; CDR3aa: CASSLSGTGSYEQYF
abundance: few; j_gene: TRBJ1-5; v_gene: TRBV7-9; CDR3aa: CASSFSGTASQPQHF
abundance: few; j_gene: TRBJ2-7; v_gene: TRBV12-3/TRBV12-4; CDR3aa: CASSLFGQGGEQYF
abundance: many; j_gene: TRBJ1-3; v_gene: TRBV7-2; CDR3aa: CASSLASTASGNTIYF
abundance: -; j_gene: TRBJ2-2; v_gene: TRBV7-9; CDR3aa: CASSTDGTGELFF
abundance: -; j_gene: TRBJ2-5; v_gene: TRBV7-9; CDR3aa: CASSLGIGAQETQYF
abundance: many; j_gene: TRBJ1-1; v_gene: TRBV20-1; CDR3aa: CSARVDGTEAFF
abundance: -; j_gene: TRBJ1-6; v_gene: TRBV2; CDR3aa: CASTGQGSSPLHF
abundance: -; j_gene: TRBJ2-5; v_gene: TRBV29-1; CDR3aa: CSVSDGTSLF
abundance: many; j_gene: TRBJ2-5; v_gene: TRBV7-8; CDR3aa: CASSPLTVANQETQYF
abundance: -; j_gene: TRBJ1-5; v_gene: TRBV20-1; CDR3aa: CSAPGTRDYYEHF
abundance: -; j_gene: TRBJ2-6; v_gene: TRBV2; CDR3aa: CASTGSSASGANVLTF
abundance: -; j_gene: TRBJ2-7; v_gene: TRBV7-8; CDR3aa: CASSSKGLDQAGLEQYF
abundance: many; j_gene: TRBJ1-1; v_gene: TRBV25-1; CDR3aa: CASRGDGRNTEAFF
abundance: -; j_gene: TRBJ2-7; v_gene: TRBV7-2; CDR3aa: CASSAEGAGTGVGEQYF
abundance: -; j_gene: TRBJ2-5; v_gene: TRBV10-2; CDR3aa: CASSEPDSLWTQYF
abundance: many; j_gene: TRBJ2-7; v_gene: TRBV9; CDR3aa: CASSTTSGRNYEQYF
abundance: many; j_gene: TRBJ2-7; v_gene: TRBV7-8; CDR3aa: CASSLELGLGGAYEQYF
abundance: many; j_gene: TRBJ1-1; v_gene: TRBV9; CDR3aa: CASSVDDREVTEAFF
abundance: many; j_gene: TRBJ1-2; v_gene: TRBV29-1; CDR3aa: CSVSGQAEYHGYTF
abundance: -; j_gene: TRBJ2-5; v_gene: TRBV10-3; CDR3aa: CAIGTSGRETQYF
abundance: -; j_gene: TRBJ2-7; v_gene: TRBV5-6; CDR3aa: CASSSPSGRYEQYF
abundance: many; j_gene: TRBJ2-5; v_gene: TRBV7-6; CDR3aa: CASSLSGQSKTQYF
abundance: many; j_gene: TRBJ2-2; v_gene: TRBV2; CDR3aa: CASSEALATGELFF
abundance: once; j_gene: TRBJ1-3; v_gene: TRBV2; CDR3aa: CASSGQGARLDTIYF
abundance: many; j_gene: TRBJ1-6; v_gene: TRBV7-9; CDR3aa: CASSRQGGSPLHF
abundance: few; j_gene: TRBJ2-7; v_gene: TRBV4-1; CDR3aa: CASSQEETVSSYEQYF
abundance: many; j_gene: TRBJ1-4; v_gene: TRBV5-1; CDR3aa: CASRGGQGIEKLFF
abundance: -; j_gene: TRBJ2-5; v_gene: TRBV11-2; CDR3aa: CASSLGVTGGPEETQYF